This entry describes one TCR beta chain. The antigen remains undetermined. The data originate from a study of T cells in localized non-small cell lung cancer. Libraries were prepared by immunoSEQ multiplex PCR; TCRdb keeps only in-frame clonotypes and omits some of them. The sample lists about 33,000 clones, 85% to 90% occurring once. With 7 bases removed from V and 4 bases from J, the gap between germline ends came to 16 bases. This CDR3 has 14 amino acids. CDR1 and CDR2 from the germline V gene are LNHDA and SQIVND (reference sequence). The study, taken as a whole, reports: Sequence data derive from only one tumor region, so heterogeneity remains possible. Greater T cell density in blood accompanied longer overall survival.

Sequences were derived from peripheral blood, sampled before any cancer treatment. This TCR derives from a man aged 35-75 years with stage I lung adenocarcinoma. V is TRBV19 and J is TRBJ1-1; D unresolved. The CDR3 bases are TGTGCCAGTACCCGACTTAGTTGGGTCACTGAAGCTTTCTTT. This translates into CASTRLSWVTEAFF.